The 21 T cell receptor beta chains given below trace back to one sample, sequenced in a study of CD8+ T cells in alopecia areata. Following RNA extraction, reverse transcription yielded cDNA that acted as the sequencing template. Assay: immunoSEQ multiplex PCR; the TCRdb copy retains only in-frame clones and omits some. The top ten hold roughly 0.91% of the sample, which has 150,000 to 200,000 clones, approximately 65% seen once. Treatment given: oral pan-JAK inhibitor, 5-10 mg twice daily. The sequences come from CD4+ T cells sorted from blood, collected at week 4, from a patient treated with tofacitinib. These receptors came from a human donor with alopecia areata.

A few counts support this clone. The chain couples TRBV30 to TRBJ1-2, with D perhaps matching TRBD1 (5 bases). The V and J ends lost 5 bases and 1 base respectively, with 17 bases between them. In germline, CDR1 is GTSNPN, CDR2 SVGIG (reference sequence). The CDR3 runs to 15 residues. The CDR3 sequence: CAWGHRGRVNYGYTF. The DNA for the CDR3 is TGTGCCTGGGGACATCGTGGCAGGGTTAACTATGGCTACACCTTC.

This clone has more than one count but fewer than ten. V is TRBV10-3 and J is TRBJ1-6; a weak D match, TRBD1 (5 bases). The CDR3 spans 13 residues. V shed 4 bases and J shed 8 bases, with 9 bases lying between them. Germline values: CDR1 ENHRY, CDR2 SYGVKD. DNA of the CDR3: TGTGCCATCAGTGGGGACTCGGATTCACCCCTCCACTTT. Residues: CAISGDSDSPLHF.

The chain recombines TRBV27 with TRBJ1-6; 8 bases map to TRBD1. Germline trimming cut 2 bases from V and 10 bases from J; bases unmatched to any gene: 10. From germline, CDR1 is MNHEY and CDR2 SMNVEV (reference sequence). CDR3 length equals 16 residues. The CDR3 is CASSLPRTGFLSPLHF. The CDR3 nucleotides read TGTGCCAGCAGTTTACCAAGGACAGGGTTTCTCTCACCCCTCCACTTT.

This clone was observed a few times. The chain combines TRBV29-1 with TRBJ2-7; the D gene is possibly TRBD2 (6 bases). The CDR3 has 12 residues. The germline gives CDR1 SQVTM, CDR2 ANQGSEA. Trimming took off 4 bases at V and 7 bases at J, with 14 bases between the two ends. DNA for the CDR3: TGCAGCGTTGTGGGAGGAGTAGAGGAGCAGTACTTC. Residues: CSVVGGVEEQYF.

The DNA of the CDR3 is TGTGCCAGCAGCGTAGAAATCCAGGACACTAGCACAGATACGCAGTATTTT. Amino acid sequence: CASSVEIQDTSTDTQYF. The V and J genes are TRBV9 and TRBJ2-3; the D gene is possibly TRBD1 (5 bases). Germline loops: CDR1 SGDLS, CDR2 YYNGEE. Deletions cut 0 bases from V and 0 bases from J, with 14 bases between. CDR3 length: 17 amino acids.

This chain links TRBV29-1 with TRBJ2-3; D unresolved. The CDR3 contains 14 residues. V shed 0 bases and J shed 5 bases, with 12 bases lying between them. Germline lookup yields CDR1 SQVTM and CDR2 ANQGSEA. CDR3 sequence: CSVEDQYGGDTQYF. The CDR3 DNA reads TGCAGCGTTGAAGATCAGTATGGTGGAGATACGCAGTATTTT.

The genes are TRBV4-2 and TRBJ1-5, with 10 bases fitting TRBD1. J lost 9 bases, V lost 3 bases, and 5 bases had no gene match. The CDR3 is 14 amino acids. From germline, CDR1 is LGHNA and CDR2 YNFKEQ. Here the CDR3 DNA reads TGTGCCAGCAGCCACGGACAGGGGGTAGGGCCCCAGCATTTT. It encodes CASSHGQGVGPQHF.

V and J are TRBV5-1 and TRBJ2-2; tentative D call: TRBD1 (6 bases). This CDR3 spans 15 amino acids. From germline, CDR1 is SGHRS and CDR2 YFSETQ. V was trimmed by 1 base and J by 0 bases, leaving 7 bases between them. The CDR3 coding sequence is TGCGCCAGCAGCTTGAGACAGGCGAACACCGGGGAGCTGTTTTTT. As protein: CASSLRQANTGELFF.

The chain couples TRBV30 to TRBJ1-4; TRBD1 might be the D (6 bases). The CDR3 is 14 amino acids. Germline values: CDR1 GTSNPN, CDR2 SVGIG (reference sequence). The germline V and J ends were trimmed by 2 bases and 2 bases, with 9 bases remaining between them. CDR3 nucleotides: TGTGCCTGGAGTCCAGGGGTGACTAATGAAAAACTGTTTTTT. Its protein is CAWSPGVTNEKLFF.

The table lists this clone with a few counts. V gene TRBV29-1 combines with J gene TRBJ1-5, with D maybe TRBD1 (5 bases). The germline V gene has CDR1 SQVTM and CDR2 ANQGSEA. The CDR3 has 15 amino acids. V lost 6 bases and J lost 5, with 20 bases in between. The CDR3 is CSVANGTAGYQPQHF. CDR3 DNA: TGCAGCGTGGCCAACGGGACGGCGGGTTATCAGCCCCAGCATTTT.

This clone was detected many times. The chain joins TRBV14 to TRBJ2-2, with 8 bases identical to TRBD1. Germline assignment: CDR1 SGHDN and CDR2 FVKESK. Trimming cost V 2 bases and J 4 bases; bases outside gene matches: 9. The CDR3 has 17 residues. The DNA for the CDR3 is TGTGCCAGCAGCCAACTTCGGACAGGGAGAGGCACCGGGGAGCTGTTTTTT. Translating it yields CASSQLRTGRGTGELFF.

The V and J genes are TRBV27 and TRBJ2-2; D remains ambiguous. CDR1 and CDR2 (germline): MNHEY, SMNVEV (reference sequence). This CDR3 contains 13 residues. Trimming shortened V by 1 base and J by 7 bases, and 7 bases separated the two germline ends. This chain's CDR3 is CASSLLRNGELFF. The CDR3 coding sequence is TGTGCCAGCAGTTTATTACGCAACGGGGAGCTGTTTTTT.

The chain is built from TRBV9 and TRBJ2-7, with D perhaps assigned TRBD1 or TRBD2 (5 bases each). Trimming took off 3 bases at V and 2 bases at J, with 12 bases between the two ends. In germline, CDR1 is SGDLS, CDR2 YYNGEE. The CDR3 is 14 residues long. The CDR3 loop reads CASSEGTEPYEQYF. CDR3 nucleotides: TGTGCCAGCAGCGAGGGGACGGAACCCTACGAGCAGTACTTC.

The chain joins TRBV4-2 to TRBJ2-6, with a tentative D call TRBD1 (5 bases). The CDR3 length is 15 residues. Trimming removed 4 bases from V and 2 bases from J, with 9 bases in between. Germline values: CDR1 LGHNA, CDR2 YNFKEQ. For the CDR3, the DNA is TGTGCCAGCAGCCGCCAGGGTGCTGGGGCCAACGTCCTGACTTTC. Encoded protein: CASSRQGAGANVLTF.

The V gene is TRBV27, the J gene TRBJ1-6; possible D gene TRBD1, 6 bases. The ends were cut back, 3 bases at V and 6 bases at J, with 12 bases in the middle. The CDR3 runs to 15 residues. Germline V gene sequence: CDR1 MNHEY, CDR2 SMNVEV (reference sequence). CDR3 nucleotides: TGTGCCAGCAGTTTCGGACAGTCGGCTAATTCACCCCTCCACTTT. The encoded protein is CASSFGQSANSPLHF.

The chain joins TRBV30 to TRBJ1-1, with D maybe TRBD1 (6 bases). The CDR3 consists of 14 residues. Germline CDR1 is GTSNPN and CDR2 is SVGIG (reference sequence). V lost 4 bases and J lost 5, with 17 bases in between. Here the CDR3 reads CAWKGGLTGTEAFF. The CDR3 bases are TGTGCCTGGAAGGGGGGCCTCACGGGGACTGAAGCTTTCTTT.

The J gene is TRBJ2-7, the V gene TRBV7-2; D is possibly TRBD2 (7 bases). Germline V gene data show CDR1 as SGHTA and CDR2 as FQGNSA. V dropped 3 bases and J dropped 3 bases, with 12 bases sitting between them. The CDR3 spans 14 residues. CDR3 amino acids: CASSLTGGNYEQYF. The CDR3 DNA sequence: TGTGCCAGCAGCTTGACGGGGGGCAACTACGAGCAGTACTTC.

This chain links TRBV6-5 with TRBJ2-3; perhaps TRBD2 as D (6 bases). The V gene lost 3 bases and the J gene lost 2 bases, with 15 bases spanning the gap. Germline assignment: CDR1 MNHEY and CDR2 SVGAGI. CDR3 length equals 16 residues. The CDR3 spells CASSYTGGMITDTQYF. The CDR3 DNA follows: TGTGCCAGCAGTTATACTGGCGGGATGATCACAGATACGCAGTATTTT.

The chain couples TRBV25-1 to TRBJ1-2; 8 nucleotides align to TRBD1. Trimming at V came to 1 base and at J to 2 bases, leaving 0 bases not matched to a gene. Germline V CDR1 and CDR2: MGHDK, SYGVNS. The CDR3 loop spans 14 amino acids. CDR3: CASSEWDRNYGYTF. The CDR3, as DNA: TGTGCCAGCAGTGAATGGGACAGGAACTATGGCTACACCTTC.

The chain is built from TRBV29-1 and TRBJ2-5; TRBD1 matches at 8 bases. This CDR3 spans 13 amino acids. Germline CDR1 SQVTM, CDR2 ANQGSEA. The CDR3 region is CSLGTGPQETQYF. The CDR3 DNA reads TGCAGTCTCGGGACAGGACCTCAAGAGACCCAGTACTTC.

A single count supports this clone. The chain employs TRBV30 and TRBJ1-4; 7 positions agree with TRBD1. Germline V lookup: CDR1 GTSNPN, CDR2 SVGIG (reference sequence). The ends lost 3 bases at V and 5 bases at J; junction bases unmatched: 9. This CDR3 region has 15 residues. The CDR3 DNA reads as TGTGCCTGGAGCTTGGGGACAGTTTTCAATGAAAAACTGTTTTTT. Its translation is CAWSLGTVFNEKLFF.